This paragraph covers one T cell receptor (beta chain) sequence. This clone was recorded a few times. There is no known antigen for this receptor. No much larger clonotype is one base removed from it; base qualities were not supplied. This sample is part of a study of beta chain features in type 1 diabetes listed by TCRdb under 2018. The study in broad terms: Mean age, gender distribution, total cell number and subset yield were not different between patients and healthy donors. In the study, TCRB repertoires of sorted circulating CD4+ T cell subsets from recently diagnosed type 1 diabetes patients were compared with those of matched healthy donors. Whereas all 28 donors provided naive and central memory subsets, regulatory and stem cell-like memory subsets were isolated from just 8 patients and about 8 healthy donors. Across all samples, 107,917,701 sorted cells were examined, and cell number per subset correlated strongly with RNA yield. The paper's findings and limits, for the study overall: Naive, central memory and regulatory TCRB repertoires appeared more similar among patients than among healthy donors. Because small numbers of individuals were included in the HLA sub-analyses, any influence of HLA type on TCRB rearrangement was left unresolved. Fewer insertions and more nucleotide deletions at VDJ recombination sites were observed in patients with type 1 diabetes, implying thymic rearrangement abnormalities. Because cDNA rather than genomic DNA was sequenced, highly expressing activated cells could have been over-represented, although no difference in activation and CD3 levels was found between groups. A moderate but significant shortening of TCRB CDR3 length was observed in type 1 diabetes patients in all four CD4+ subsets. PCR might favor shorter templates, but patient and control samples were amplified and corrected together, so any skew would affect both groups equally.

The germline V gene yields SGHVS for CDR1 and FNYEAQ for CDR2. The CDR3 contains 16 residues, cysteine and phenylalanine counted. The only DNA kept is the CDR3, 48 bases in frame from the first base. Trimming leaves V shorter by 4 bases and J shorter by 5 bases, with the junction holding 6 bases beyond the gene matches. Each donor gave one peripheral blood draw, averaging approximately 0.12 L, which was collected into heparinised tubes. A BD FACSAria II was used to sort naive, central memory, regulatory and stem cell-like memory CD4+ T cells with a panel that included CD45RO, CCR7, CD25, CD127, CD95 and CD27. All sorted populations exceeded 95% purity. PBMCs were isolated right away by Lymphoprep density gradient centrifugation and were stained directly, without culture. Samples were stained and sorted in pairs, with one healthy donor and one patient per experiment, so that batch effects were minimized.

The entire isolated RNA was reverse transcribed using the High Capacity cDNA Reverse Transcription Kit, and thus expressed TCRB transcripts were sequenced. Deep immunoSEQ sequencing was applied to naive, central memory and regulatory T cell samples, giving an average of roughly 3.3 million total reads per sample. Sorted cells were lysed in RLT buffer and RNA was extracted with DNase-treated RNeasy Micro or Mini kits, depending on cell number. Each cell subset was processed separately to prevent cross-contamination, with patient and healthy donor samples processed together. The immunoSEQ multiplex PCR was used to amplify TCRB sequences from cDNA, yielding 87-bp fragments that span the CDR3 region. Sequencing of the amplicons was done on the Illumina HiSeq platform. The authors' pipeline ran thus. Synthetic template baselines were used to correct PCR bias computationally, reads within Hamming distance 2 were collapsed, and singletons that could not be merged were discarded. Reads were aligned against IMGT so that V, D and J genes, CDR3 length and insertions or deletions at six rearrangement sites could be assigned. Within each subset, clonotype counts were normalized to sorted cell number, after which true diversity and Gini coefficients were computed with the tcR R package. The overlap coefficient, calculated on TCRB nucleotide sequences, was used to quantify repertoire sharing. The table comes from immuneACCESS by way of TCRdb, which keeps in-frame sequences with V and J called. Part of the clones is missing from these tables; in studies checked, under half for an unresolved V gene and the rest for unknown reasons. V and J calls and clone size are those listed in that table; D and trimming were worked out from the DNA. Present in this sample are about 320,000 clones, 14% of which were seen just once. The biggest ten clones account for 5.5% to 7.5% of the sample.

Sequenced: central memory CD4+ T cells from blood. This sequence originates from a man aged 25 to 40 in good health. The chain uses TRBV7-6 and TRBJ2-3, with 13 bases aligning to TRBD2. CDR3 reads: CASSSLAGGPLDTQYF. The nucleotides read TGTGCCAGCAGCTCACTAGCGGGGGGGCCTCTAGATACGCAGTATTTT.